Each of the 32 T cell receptor beta chains below was sequenced from the same sample in a study of tumor and adjacent non-tumor tissue in lung cancer. This sample's RNA came from whole unsorted tissue. A modified ARM-PCR protocol with three rounds of nested PCR amplified TCRbeta. TCRdb ran MiXCR on the multiplex PCR reads and lists one entry per CDR3 protein. Here the sample spans tens of thousands of distinct CDR3 sequences, under 85% being singletons. Source material: lung tumor tissue. The receptors stem from a woman between 45 and 65 years old with non-small cell lung cancer.

In regard to this clonotype: A much larger clone is a single base away; this may be a read error. V usage is TRBV7-9 and J usage is TRBJ1-5; unclear D gene. The CDR3 is 14 residues long. CDR1 and CDR2 (germline): SEHNR, FQNEAQ (reference sequence). The CDR3 protein is CTSSQSGSNQPQHF. CDR3 bases: TGTACCAGCAGCCAGAGCGGTAGCAATCAGCCCCAGCATTTT. Combining the CDR3 with reference TRBV7-9 and TRBJ1-5 gives the whole variable domain DTGVSQNPRHKITKRGQNVTFRCDPISEHNRLYWYRQTLGQGPEFLTYFQNEAQLEKSRLLSDRFSAERPKGSFSTLEIQRTEQGDSAMYLCTSSQSGSNQPQHFGDGTRLSIL.

Only a few counts were recorded for this clonotype. The gene calls are TRBV20-1 and TRBJ2-5, with TRBD2 as a possible D gene (5 bases). V was pared by 6 bases and J by 2 bases, with 13 bases between. The CDR3 loop spans 13 amino acids. Germline CDR1 DFQATT, CDR2 SNEGSKA (reference sequence). CDR3 protein: CSAPPGKQETQYF. In DNA, the CDR3 is TGCAGTGCCCCTCCCGGGAAGCAAGAGACCCAGTACTTC.

Concerning this clonotype: A read error may produce the germline difference seen at one junction end. V gene TRBV7-8 combines with J gene TRBJ2-5; a weak D match, TRBD1 (5 bases). The length of the CDR3 is 15 residues. Germline V gene sequence: CDR1 SGHVS, CDR2 FQNEAQ. The CDR3 nucleotides are TGTGCCAGCATCTTAGACGGCCTCAAGAGAAGGACACAGTACTTC. Translating it yields CASILDGLKRRTQYF.

Comment on this clonotype: A much larger clone is a single base away; this may be a read error. Here the CDR3 reads CSASDITGVTGDLFF. The CDR3 DNA reads TGCAGTGCTTCCGACATTACAGGGGTCACCGGGGACCTGTTTTTT. V and J are TRBV20-1 and TRBJ2-2, with 7 positions matching TRBD1. The CDR3 runs to 15 residues. The germline gives CDR1 DFQATT, CDR2 SNEGSKA (reference sequence).

This clonotype was counted many times. CDR3 protein: CASSSRGAYTGELFF. CDR3 sequence (DNA): TGCGCCAGCAGCAGCAGGGGGGCCTATACCGGGGAGCTGTTTTTT. The rearrangement uses TRBV4-1 and TRBJ2-2; D might be TRBD1 (7 bases). The CDR3 extends over 15 amino acids. Germline V lookup: CDR1 MGHRA, CDR2 YSYEKL. The V and J ends lost 5 bases and 5 bases respectively, with 15 bases between them.

As concerns this clonotype: A junction end diverges from the germline sequence, so it may reflect a read error. This rearrangement joins TRBV29-1 to TRBJ1-2; D is uncertain. Germline values: CDR1 SQVTM, CDR2 ANQGSEA. The CDR3 is made up of 15 amino acids. The CDR3 DNA reads TGCAGCCTTGAAGCTTTGAGTGAGGCGGGATATGGCTACACCTTC. Its translation: CSLEALSEAGYGYTF.

Worth noting for this clonotype: A much larger clonotype is one base distant, so this may be a read error. The genes are TRBV5-1 and TRBJ2-2, with no clear D. The V end lost 0 bases, the J end lost 3 bases, and 6 bases lay between the germline ends. The CDR3 sequence is 14 residues long. Germline CDR1 SGHRS, CDR2 YFSETQ. This chain's CDR3 is CASSLGWDTGELFF. CDR3 nucleotide sequence: TGCGCCAGCAGCTTGGGATGGGACACCGGGGAGCTGTTTTTT.

Concerning this clonotype: The junction shows a germline mismatch at one end, possibly a read error. V usage is TRBV6-2 or TRBV6-3 and J usage is TRBJ2-3; D is undetermined. The CDR3 totals 14 residues. The germline gives CDR1 MNHEY, CDR2 SVGEGT. The CDR3 sequence: CASSMDGETDTQYF. The CDR3 DNA reads as TGTGCCAGCAGCATGGACGGTGAAACAGATACACAGTATTTC.

The count of this clonotype is one. Its ends do not fully match the called genes, so a read error is possible. V is TRBV20-1 and J is TRBJ2-3; 7 nucleotides align to TRBD1. The CDR3 contains 12 residues. CDR1 DFQATT and CDR2 SNEGSKA come from the germline V gene (reference sequence). The CDR3 nucleotides are TGCAATGCTTTCACCGGGACAGATACACAGTATTTT. This gives the protein CNAFTGTDTQYF.

This chain uses TRBV4-2 with TRBJ1-5; D is perhaps TRBD1 (5 bases). The V gene lost 3 bases and the J gene lost 0 bases, with 30 bases spanning the gap. Looked up from germline, CDR1 is LGHNA and CDR2 is YNFKEQ. The CDR3 extends over 22 amino acids. The CDR3: CASSQVPTGNTRVAYSNQPQHF. DNA for the CDR3: TGTGCCAGCAGCCAGGTCCCTACAGGAAATACAAGGGTAGCCTATAGCAATCAGCCCCAGCATTTT.

The chain uses TRBV20-1 and TRBJ1-5; D not certain. This CDR3 spans 14 amino acids. Trimming left V 3 bases short and J 4 bases short, with 13 bases between. Germline assignment: CDR1 DFQATT and CDR2 SNEGSKA (reference sequence). This chain's CDR3 is CSASLGGWNQPQHF. CDR3 coding DNA: TGCAGTGCTAGTTTGGGAGGCTGGAATCAGCCCCAGCATTTT.

This chain uses TRBV29-1 with TRBJ2-3, with D unresolved. This CDR3 is 15 amino acids long. CDR1 is SQVTM and CDR2 is ANQGSEA in the germline V gene. V gave up 3 bases and J gave up 2 bases, with 15 bases separating them. DNA of the CDR3: TGCAGCGTTGATGTCAACTACAGAGACACAGATACGCAGTATTTT. As protein: CSVDVNYRDTDTQYF.

Comment on this clonotype: Being one base from a much bigger clone, this may be a read error. The gene calls are TRBV28 and TRBJ1-2; D not resolved. The V end lost 8 bases, the J end lost 6 bases, and 19 bases lay between the germline ends. CDR3 length: 14 amino acids. The germline V gene has CDR1 MDHEN and CDR2 SYDVKM. CDR3 protein: CASSSMARTDGYTF. CDR3 bases: TGTGCCAGCTCCTCGATGGCCCGCACGGATGGCTACACCTTC.

This clonotype was detected many times. The genes are TRBV30 and TRBJ2-5; D remains ambiguous. Germline lookup yields CDR1 GTSNPN and CDR2 SVGIG (reference sequence). Trimming pared 0 bases from V and 1 base from J, leaving 9 bases between. This CDR3 has 14 residues. CDR3 DNA sequence: TGTGCCTGGAGTGTAACACACATCCAAGAGACCCAGTACTTC. As protein: CAWSVTHIQETQYF.

A remark on this clonotype: The conserved phenylalanine or tryptophan is not found at the CDR3 terminus, so this likely reflects a read error. The CDR3 spells CVSSLAGRVETQYL. In DNA form, the CDR3 reads TGTGTCAGCAGTTTAGCCGGGAGAGTGGAGACCCAGTACTTA. The V call is TRBV28, the J call TRBJ2-5; TRBD2 might be the D (6 bases). The CDR3 is 14 residues long. The V gene's germline CDR1 is MDHEN and CDR2 SYDVKM.

Turning to this clonotype: Relative to the germline gene, one junction end is altered; a read error may explain this. The rearrangement links TRBV4-1 to TRBJ1-5; tentative D call: TRBD1 (6 bases). Germline CDR1 reads MGHRA; CDR2 reads YSYEKL. The CDR3 contains 18 residues. The CDR3 DNA follows: TGTGCCAGCAGCCATGCACCTTCGAGGGCAGGGGACATTCAGCCCCAGCATTTT. Its translation: CASSHAPSRAGDIQPQHF.

This clonotype has just one count. No conserved phenylalanine or tryptophan ends this CDR3, so it is likely a read error. The chain joins TRBV20-1 to TRBJ1-5; TRBD1 might be the D (6 bases). Between the trimmed V and J ends, which lost 6 bases and 0 bases, there was a span of 12 bases. The CDR3 is 14 residues long. Per the germline V gene, CDR1 is DFQATT and CDR2 is SNEGSKA (reference sequence). CDR3 coding DNA: TGCAGTGCCAACGGACAGAATAGCAATCAGCCCCAGCATTCT. Translation: CSANGQNSNQPQHS.

The chain carries TRBV30 and TRBJ2-3, with no clear D. Trimming pared 0 bases from V and 6 bases from J, leaving 13 bases between. Germline values: CDR1 GTSNPN, CDR2 SVGIG (reference sequence). This CDR3 has 14 amino acids. The CDR3 region has the DNA TGTGCCTGGAGTGTAAGAGACATCATGGATACGCAGTATTTT. Amino acids: CAWSVRDIMDTQYF. The entire variable domain, with the rest obtained from reference TRBV30 and TRBJ2-3, is as follows: SQTIHQWPATLVQPVGSPLSLECTVEGTSNPNLYWYRQAAGRGLQLLFYSVGIGQISSEVPQNLSASRPQDRQFILSSKKLLLSDSGFYLCAWSVRDIMDTQYFGPGTRLTVL.

A remark on this clonotype: One junction end does not reproduce the germline sequence, and a read error may be involved. V is TRBV6-1 and J is TRBJ2-7; 8 nucleotides match TRBD1. Germline CDR1 MNHNS, CDR2 SASEGT. CDR3 length: 15 amino acids. The CDR3 sequence is CASGEEEDRAYEHYF. The CDR3 nucleotides are TGTGCCAGCGGTGAAGAAGAGGACAGGGCGTACGAGCACTACTTC.

For this clonotype: One end of the junction fails to match germline, which may point to a read error. V is TRBV4-1 and J is TRBJ2-1; TRBD2 agrees at 12 bases. This CDR3 has 16 amino acids. The germline gives CDR1 MGHRA, CDR2 YSYEKL. The chain's CDR3 is CASSQVTSGRRNDQFF. The DNA for the CDR3 is TGTGCCAGCAGCCAAGTGACTAGCGGGAGAAGAAATGACCAGTTCTTC.

The genes are TRBV5-4 and TRBJ2-2, with TRBD1 as a possible D gene (6 bases). Germline V gene sequence: CDR1 SGHNT, CDR2 YYREEE (reference sequence). The ends were cut back, 10 bases at V and 3 bases at J, with 13 bases in the middle. The CDR3 has 13 residues. For the CDR3, the DNA is TGTGCCGGACGGACAGACCACACCGGGGAGCTGTTTTTT. Its translation is CAGRTDHTGELFF.

Regarding this clonotype: A much larger clonotype is one base distant, so this may be a read error. J is TRBJ2-1 and V is TRBV5-1; 10 bases map to TRBD2. CDR3 size: 15 residues. Per germline, CDR1 SGHRS and CDR2 YFSETQ. The junction had 5 bases not matched to a gene; V was cut back by 3 bases and J by 5 bases. The CDR3 region is CASSSGLAWNNEQFF. The DNA for the CDR3 is TGCGCCAGCAGCTCGGGACTAGCGTGGAACAATGAGCAGTTCTTC.

With respect to this clonotype: A junction boundary mismatches the germline segment, possibly from a read error. CDR3 bases: TGTACCAGCAGCACCGGGGGGTCGGGCTACGAGCAGTACTTC. Translated: CTSSTGGSGYEQYF. J is TRBJ2-7 and V is TRBV9, with 7 bases fitting TRBD2. This CDR3 region has 14 residues. Germline CDR1 reads SGDLS; CDR2 reads YYNGEE.

For this clonotype: At one of its ends the junction is not consistent with the germline gene, which may arise from a read error. The rearrangement uses TRBV11-2 and TRBJ2-7; 9 nucleotides match TRBD1. The CDR3 runs 15 residues. Germline V lookup: CDR1 SGHAT, CDR2 FQNNGV. CDR3 region: CASSAGTGRTYGQYF. The DNA of the CDR3 is TGTGCCAGCAGTGCCGGGACAGGGCGCACCTACGGGCAGTACTTC.

Points on this clonotype: The junction departs from germline at one end; a sequencing error may be responsible. Written as DNA, the CDR3 is TGTGCCACCAGCTTAGATAGGGGTAATTCACACCTCCACTTT. It yields the protein CATSLDRGNSHLHF. The chain joins TRBV11-2 to TRBJ1-6, with D possibly matching TRBD1 (5 bases). The CDR3 totals 14 residues. The germline gives CDR1 SGHAT, CDR2 FQNNGV. The full variable domain, completed using reference TRBV11-2 and TRBJ1-6, is EAGVAQSPRYKIIEKRQSVAFWCNPISGHATLYWYQQILGQGPKLLIQFQNNGVVDDSQLPKDRFSAERLKGVDSTLKIQPAKLEDSAVYLCATSLDRGNSHLHFGNGTRLTVT.

A remark on this clonotype: One junction end disagrees with the germline gene, perhaps due to a read error. This chain connects TRBV11-2 to TRBJ2-1; D ambiguous. The germline V gene has CDR1 SGHAT and CDR2 FQNNGV. The CDR3 has 14 amino acids. CDR3 residues: CTSSIGSADNEQLF. The CDR3 nucleotides are TGTACCAGCAGCATTGGCAGTGCCGACAATGAGCAGCTCTTC.

Only one count was recorded for this clonotype. Just one base apart from a much larger clone, this may be a read error. The genes are TRBV5-1 and TRBJ2-1, with 10 bases matching TRBD2. V lost 1 base, J lost 0 bases, and 16 bases stayed unmatched. The CDR3 runs to 21 residues. The germline V gene encodes CDR1 SGHRS and CDR2 YFSETQ. CDR3 sequence reads: CASSLWQAGRLAGDSYNEQFF. The CDR3 DNA is TGCGCCAGCAGCTTGTGGCAGGCTGGCCGACTAGCGGGTGACTCCTACAATGAGCAGTTCTTC.

This clonotype was detected ten times or more. A single base separates this from a much larger clone, so it may be a read error. The chain couples TRBV6-8 to TRBJ2-1; perhaps TRBD2 as D (6 bases). The germline CDR1 and CDR2 sequences are MNHGY and SAAAGT. This CDR3 region has 9 residues. V shed 7 bases and J shed 15 bases, with 10 bases lying between them. The CDR3 DNA follows: TGTGCCAGCAAAACTAGCACGTTCTTC. Amino acids: CASKTSTFF.

The sample holds one count of this clonotype. This CDR3 is missing its conserved last phenylalanine or tryptophan, likely due to a read error. The DNA is omitted, as the CDR3 cannot be located on it reliably, and the CDR3 follows TCRdb's listing. This chain joins TRBV28 and TRBJ1-1; the DNA was not used to check the table's D call, TRBD1. In germline, CDR1 is MDHEN, CDR2 SYDVKM. The CDR3 is 13 residues long, counting both termini. CDR3 in amino acids: CASGRGGRTETFL.

As regards this clonotype: With a much larger clone just one base away, this may be a read error. The chain uses TRBV5-1 and TRBJ2-3, with 12 bases lining up with TRBD2. The germline V gene has CDR1 SGHRS and CDR2 YFSETQ. The CDR3 sequence is 17 residues long. The CDR3 loop reads CANSSGLAGKEPDTQYF. CDR3 nucleotide sequence: TGCGCCAACAGCTCCGGACTAGCGGGGAAGGAGCCAGATACGCAGTATTTT.

Comment on this clonotype: An end of the junction does not agree with germline; a read error may underlie this. The chain joins TRBV10-3 to TRBJ2-4; D tentatively reads TRBD1 or TRBD2 (5 bases each). CDR1 and CDR2 (germline): ENHRY, SYGVKD. This CDR3 comprises 13 residues. The DNA of the CDR3 is TGTGACATCAGTGTTGGGGGAGAGGGCATTCAGTACTTT. This gives the protein CDISVGGEGIQYF.

With regard to this clonotype: A single base separates this from a much larger clone, so it may be a read error. This rearrangement joins TRBV20-1 to TRBJ1-1, with D perhaps matching TRBD1 (6 bases). The CDR3 spans 15 residues. The germline CDR1 and CDR2 sequences are DFQATT and SNEGSKA (reference sequence). V was cut by 2 bases and J by 4 bases, with 17 bases left in between. CDR3 amino acids: CSARSRTDSFTEAFF. The CDR3 DNA sequence: TGCAGTGCTAGATCGAGGACAGACTCCTTCACTGAAGCTTTCTTT.